What follows is one T cell receptor beta chain and its context. Its antigen is not known. Germline V gene sequence: CDR1 MGHRA, CDR2 YSYEKL. This CDR3 comprises 15 residues. V was shortened by 2 bases and J by 7 bases, with 12 bases between the two germline ends. From cryopreserved PBMCs came roughly 2 micrograms of genomic DNA used for TCR beta libraries. Assay: immunoSEQ multiplex PCR; the TCRdb copy retains only in-frame clones and omits some. The sample includes some 200,000 clones, 72% of them seen just once. The data were obtained in a study of cytotoxic CD8 clonotypes in ibrutinib-treated CLL. Whole-study results and caveats: Clonotypes that were public were uncommon, and they contracted or stayed stable on treatment. Sampling times (in sustained-remission versus progressing patients) were not the same.

Sequencing used PBMCs, obtained after 24 months of ibrutinib treatment. This chain uses TRBV4-1 with TRBJ1-6; perhaps TRBD1 as D (5 bases). The clonotype originates from a human donor with chronic lymphocytic leukemia. For the CDR3, the DNA is TGCGCCAGCAGCCAAAGGGCAGGGTTCAATTCACCCCTCCACTTT. Its protein is CASSQRAGFNSPLHF.